The 4 T cell receptor beta chains reported below all come from one sample, sequenced in a study of T cell responses to AZD1222 COVID-19 vaccine. This table comes from immunoSEQ multiplex PCR, and its TCRdb copy is limited to in-frame clones, with some not included. The sample holds under 150,000 clones, around 90% seen once. The sequencing used peripheral blood, collected 28 days after the second AZD1222 dose. The receptors here all came from an adult who received the AZD1222 COVID-19 vaccine.

The V call is TRBV27, the J call TRBJ2-1, with 9 nucleotides matching TRBD1. Germline trimming cut 6 bases from V and 5 bases from J; bases unmatched to any gene: 8. This CDR3 is 15 amino acids long. CDR1 and CDR2 (germline): MNHEY, SMNVEV (reference sequence). In DNA, the CDR3 is TGTGCCAGCAGGTCGAGACAGGGGGTAAACAATGAGCAGTTCTTC. Protein product: CASRSRQGVNNEQFF.

This clone was detected once. The rearrangement links TRBV5-1 to TRBJ1-4; D not resolved. The CDR3 totals 15 residues. Germline V gene data show CDR1 as SGHRS and CDR2 as YFSETQ. The V end was cut by 3 bases, the J end by 4 bases, with 13 bases between. For the CDR3, the DNA is TGCGCCAGCAGCTCCAACACCGCCGGTAATGAAAAACTGTTTTTT. As protein: CASSSNTAGNEKLFF.

V is TRBV5-6 and J is TRBJ1-5; no clear D. The CDR3 totals 14 residues. The V end lost 2 bases, the J end lost 0 bases, and 6 bases lay between the germline ends. Germline loops: CDR1 SGHDT, CDR2 YYEEEE. The CDR3, as DNA: TGTGCCAGCAGCTTTGAACTTAGCAATCAGCCCCAGCATTTT. It yields the protein CASSFELSNQPQHF.

V and J are TRBV25-1 and TRBJ1-1; no clear D gene. CDR1 MGHDK and CDR2 SYGVNS come from the germline V gene. V lost 6 bases and J lost 3, with 5 bases in between. The length of the CDR3 is 11 residues. CDR3 DNA: TGTGCCAGCAGCGGATACACTGAAGCTTTCTTT. This sequence encodes CASSGYTEAFF.